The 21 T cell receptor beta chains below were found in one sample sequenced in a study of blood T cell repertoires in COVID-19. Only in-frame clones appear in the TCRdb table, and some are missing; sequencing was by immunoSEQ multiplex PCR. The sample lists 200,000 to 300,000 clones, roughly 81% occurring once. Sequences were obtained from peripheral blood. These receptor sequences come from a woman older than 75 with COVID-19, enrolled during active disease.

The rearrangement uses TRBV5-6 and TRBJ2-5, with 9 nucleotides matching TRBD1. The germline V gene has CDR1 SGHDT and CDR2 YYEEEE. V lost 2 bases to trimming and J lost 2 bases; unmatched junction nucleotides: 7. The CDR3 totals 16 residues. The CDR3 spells CASSLEGQGSQETQYF. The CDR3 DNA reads TGTGCCAGCAGCTTAGAGGGACAGGGAAGTCAAGAGACCCAGTACTTC. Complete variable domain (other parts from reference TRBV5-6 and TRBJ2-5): DAGVTQSPTHLIKTRGQQVTLRCSPKSGHDTVSWYQQALGQGPQFIFQYYEEEERQRGNFPDRFSGHQFPNYSSELNVNALLLGDSALYLCASSLEGQGSQETQYFGPGTRLLVL.

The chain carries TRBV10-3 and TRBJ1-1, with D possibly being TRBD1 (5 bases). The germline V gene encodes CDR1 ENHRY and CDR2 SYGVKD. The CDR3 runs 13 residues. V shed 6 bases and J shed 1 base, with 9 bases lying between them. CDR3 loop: CAIRERGNTEAFF. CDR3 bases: TGTGCCATCAGGGAGAGGGGGAACACTGAAGCTTTCTTT.

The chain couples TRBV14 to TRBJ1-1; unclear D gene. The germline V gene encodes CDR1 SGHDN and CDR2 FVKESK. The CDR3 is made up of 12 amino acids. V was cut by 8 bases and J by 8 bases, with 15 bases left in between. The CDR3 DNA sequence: TGTGCCAGCGGTAGTAGTAGGAGGGAAGCTTTCTTT. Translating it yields CASGSSRREAFF.

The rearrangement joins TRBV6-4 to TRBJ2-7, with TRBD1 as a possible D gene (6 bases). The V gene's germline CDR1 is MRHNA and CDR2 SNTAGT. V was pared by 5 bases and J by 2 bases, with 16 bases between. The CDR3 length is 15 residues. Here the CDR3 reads CASSQGPGSPYEQYF. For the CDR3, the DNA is TGTGCCAGCAGTCAGGGGCCAGGGAGCCCCTACGAGCAGTACTTC.

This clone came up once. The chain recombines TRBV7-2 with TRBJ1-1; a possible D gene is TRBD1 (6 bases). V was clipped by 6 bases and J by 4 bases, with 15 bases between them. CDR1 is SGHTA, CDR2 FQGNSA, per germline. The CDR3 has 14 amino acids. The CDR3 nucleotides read TGTGCCAGCAGAGTAGCAGGGGTGCGCACTGAAGCTTTCTTT. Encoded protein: CASRVAGVRTEAFF.

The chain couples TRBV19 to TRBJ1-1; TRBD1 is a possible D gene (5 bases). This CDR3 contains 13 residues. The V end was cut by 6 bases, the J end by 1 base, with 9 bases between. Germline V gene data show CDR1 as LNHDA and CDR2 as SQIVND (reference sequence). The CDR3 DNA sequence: TGTGCCAGTAGCCCAAGGGGGAACACTGAAGCTTTCTTT. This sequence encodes CASSPRGNTEAFF. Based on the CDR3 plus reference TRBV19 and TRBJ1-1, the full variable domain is DGGITQSPKYLFRKEGQNVTLSCEQNLNHDAMYWYRQDPGQGLRLIYYSQIVNDFQKGDIAEGYSVSREKKESFPLTVTSAQKNPTAFYLCASSPRGNTEAFFGQGTRLTVV.

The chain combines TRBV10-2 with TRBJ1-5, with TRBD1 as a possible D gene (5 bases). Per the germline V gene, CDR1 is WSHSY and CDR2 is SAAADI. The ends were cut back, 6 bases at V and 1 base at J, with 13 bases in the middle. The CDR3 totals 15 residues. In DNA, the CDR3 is TGCGCCAGCAGCTGGGGGGGAGGAAGCAATCAGCCCCAGCATTTT. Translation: CASSWGGGSNQPQHF.

The CDR3 sequence: CASSLGNKAGAGEEQFF. CDR3 nucleotide sequence: TGCGCCAGCAGCCTGGGGAATAAAGCGGGAGCGGGGGAGGAGCAGTTCTTC. This chain connects TRBV5-1 to TRBJ2-1; 8 positions agree with TRBD2. The germline V gene encodes CDR1 SGHRS and CDR2 YFSETQ. Unmatched junction bases numbered 19, after V lost 4 bases and J lost 10 bases. The length of the CDR3 is 17 residues.

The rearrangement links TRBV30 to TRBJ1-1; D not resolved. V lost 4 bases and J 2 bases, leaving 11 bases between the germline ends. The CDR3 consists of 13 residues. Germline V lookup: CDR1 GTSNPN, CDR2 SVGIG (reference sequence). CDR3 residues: CAWKSQFNTEAFF. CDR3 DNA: TGTGCCTGGAAATCCCAGTTTAACACTGAAGCTTTCTTT.

CDR3 DNA sequence: TGTGCCAGCAGCCAACTGGGCAGGGGAGGGCAAGAGACCCAGTACTTC. Translated, it gives CASSQLGRGGQETQYF. The chain joins TRBV28 to TRBJ2-5; TRBD2 might be the D (7 bases). The CDR3 is made up of 16 amino acids. V lost 6 bases and J 2 bases, leaving 19 bases between the germline ends. CDR1 and CDR2 from the germline V gene are MDHEN and SYDVKM.

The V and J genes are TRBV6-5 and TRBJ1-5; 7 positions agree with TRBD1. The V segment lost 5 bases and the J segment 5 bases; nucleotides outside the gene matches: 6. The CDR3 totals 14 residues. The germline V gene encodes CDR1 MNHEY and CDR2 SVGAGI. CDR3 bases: TGTGCCAGCAGTCTGGACAGGATAGATCAGCCCCAGCATTTT. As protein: CASSLDRIDQPQHF.

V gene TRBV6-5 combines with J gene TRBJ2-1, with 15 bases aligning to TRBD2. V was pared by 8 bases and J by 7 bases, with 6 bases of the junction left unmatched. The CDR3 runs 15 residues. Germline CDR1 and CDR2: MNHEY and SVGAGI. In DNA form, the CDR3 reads TGTGCCAGCCGGACTAGCGGGAGGGCCAGGAATGAGCAGTTCTTC. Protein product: CASRTSGRARNEQFF.

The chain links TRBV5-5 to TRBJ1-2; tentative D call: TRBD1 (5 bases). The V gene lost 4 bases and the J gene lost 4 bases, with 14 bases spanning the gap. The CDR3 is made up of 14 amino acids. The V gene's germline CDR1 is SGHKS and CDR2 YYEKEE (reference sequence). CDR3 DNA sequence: TGTGCCAGCAGCCAATTGCAGGGTCTCTATGGCTACACCTTC. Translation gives CASSQLQGLYGYTF.

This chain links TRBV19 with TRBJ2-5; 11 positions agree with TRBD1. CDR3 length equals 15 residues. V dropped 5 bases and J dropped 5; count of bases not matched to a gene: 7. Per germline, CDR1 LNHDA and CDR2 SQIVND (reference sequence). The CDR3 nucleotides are TGTGCCAGTAGTGGGACAGGGGGGATTCGGGAGACCCAGTACTTC. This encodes CASSGTGGIRETQYF.

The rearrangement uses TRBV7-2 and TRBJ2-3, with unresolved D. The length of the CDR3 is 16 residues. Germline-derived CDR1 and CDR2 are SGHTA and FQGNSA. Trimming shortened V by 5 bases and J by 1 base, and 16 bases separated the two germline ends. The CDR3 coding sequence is TGTGCCAGCAGCCTAGGCGGCCCCTCGGGCACAGATACGCAGTATTTT. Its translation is CASSLGGPSGTDTQYF. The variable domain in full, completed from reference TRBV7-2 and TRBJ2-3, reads GAGVSQSPSNKVTEKGKDVELRCDPISGHTALYWYRQSLGQGLEFLIYFQGNSAPDKSGLPSDRFSAERTGGSVSTLTIQRTQQEDSAVYLCASSLGGPSGTDTQYFGPGTRLTVL.

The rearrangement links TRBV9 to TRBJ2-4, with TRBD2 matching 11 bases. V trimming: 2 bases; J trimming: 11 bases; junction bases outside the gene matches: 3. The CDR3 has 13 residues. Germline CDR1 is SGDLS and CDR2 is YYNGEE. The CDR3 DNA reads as TGTGCCAGCAGCGTGGGGACTAGCGGTCTTCAGTACTTC. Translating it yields CASSVGTSGLQYF.

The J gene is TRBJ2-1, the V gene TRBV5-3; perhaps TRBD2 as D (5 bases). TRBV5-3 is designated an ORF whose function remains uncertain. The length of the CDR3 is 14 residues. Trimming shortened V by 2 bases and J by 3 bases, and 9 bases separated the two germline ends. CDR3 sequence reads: CARSLGSDYNEQFF. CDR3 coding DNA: TGTGCCAGAAGCTTAGGTAGCGACTACAATGAGCAGTTCTTC.

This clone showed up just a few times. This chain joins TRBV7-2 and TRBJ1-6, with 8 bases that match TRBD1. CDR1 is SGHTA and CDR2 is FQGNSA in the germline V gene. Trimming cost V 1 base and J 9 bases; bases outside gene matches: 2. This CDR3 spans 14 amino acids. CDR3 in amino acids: CASSLDRGSSPLHF. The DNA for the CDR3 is TGTGCCAGCAGCTTAGACAGGGGGTCTTCACCCCTCCACTTT.

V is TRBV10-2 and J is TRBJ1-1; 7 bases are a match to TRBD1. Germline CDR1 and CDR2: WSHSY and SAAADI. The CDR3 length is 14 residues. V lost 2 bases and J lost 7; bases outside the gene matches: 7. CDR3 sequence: CASSEEQGSYEAFF. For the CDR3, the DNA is TGCGCCAGCAGTGAGGAACAGGGGTCGTATGAAGCTTTCTTT.

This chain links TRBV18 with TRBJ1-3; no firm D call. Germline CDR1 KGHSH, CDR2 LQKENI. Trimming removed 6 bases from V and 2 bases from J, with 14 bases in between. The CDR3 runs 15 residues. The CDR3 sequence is CASSPERNPGNTIYF. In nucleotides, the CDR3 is TGTGCCAGCTCGCCCGAGAGGAATCCTGGAAACACCATATATTTT.

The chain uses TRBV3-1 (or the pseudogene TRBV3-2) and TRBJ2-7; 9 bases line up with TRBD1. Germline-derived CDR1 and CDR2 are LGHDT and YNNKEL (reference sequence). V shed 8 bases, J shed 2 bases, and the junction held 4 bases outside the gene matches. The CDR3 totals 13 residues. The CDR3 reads CASRDRETYEQYF. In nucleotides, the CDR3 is TGTGCCAGCCGGGACAGGGAGACCTACGAGCAGTACTTC.